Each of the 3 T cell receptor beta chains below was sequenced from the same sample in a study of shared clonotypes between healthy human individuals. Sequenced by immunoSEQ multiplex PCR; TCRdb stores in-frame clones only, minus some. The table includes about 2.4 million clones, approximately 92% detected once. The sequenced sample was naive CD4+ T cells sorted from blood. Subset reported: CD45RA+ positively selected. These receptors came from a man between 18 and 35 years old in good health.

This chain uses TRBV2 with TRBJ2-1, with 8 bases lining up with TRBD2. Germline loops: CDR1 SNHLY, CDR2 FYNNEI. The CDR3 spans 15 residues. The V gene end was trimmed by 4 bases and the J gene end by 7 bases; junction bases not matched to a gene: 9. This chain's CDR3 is CASSGRGPGGNEQFF. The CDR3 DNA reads TGTGCCAGCAGTGGCAGGGGCCCGGGGGGGAATGAGCAGTTCTTC.

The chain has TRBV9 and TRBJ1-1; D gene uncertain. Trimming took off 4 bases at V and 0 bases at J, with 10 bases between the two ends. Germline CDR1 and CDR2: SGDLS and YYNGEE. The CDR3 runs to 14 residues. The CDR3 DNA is TGTGCCAGCAGCCAATCACAGATGAACACTGAAGCTTTCTTT. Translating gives CASSQSQMNTEAFF.

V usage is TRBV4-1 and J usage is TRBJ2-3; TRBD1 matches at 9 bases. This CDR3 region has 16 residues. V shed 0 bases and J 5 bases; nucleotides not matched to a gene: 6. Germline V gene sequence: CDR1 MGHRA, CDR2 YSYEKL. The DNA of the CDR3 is TGCGCCAGCAGCCAAGATGGGGACAGGGACAGAGATACGCAGTATTTT. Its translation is CASSQDGDRDRDTQYF.